This is a list of T cell receptor beta chains from one sample in a study of cytomegalovirus exposure and HLA in healthy donors. The repertoire was sequenced with immunoSEQ multiplex PCR; TCRdb's copy has only in-frame clones and lacks some. The repertoire has over 200,000 clones, roughly 84% of them found once; the top ten carry about 2%. Sequencing input: PBMCs. These receptors were taken from a woman aged 18-29 years in good health and CMV-seropositive. CDR3s include the opening cysteine and the closing phenylalanine or tryptophan. The D gene is left open where the match is weak. Size is omitted from some rows. Given values are once, few, many or a class for expanded clones.

J gene: TRBJ1-1; clone size: once; D gene: NA; V gene: TRBV28; CDR3 protein: CASSSIVRAVWTEAFF; CDR3 DNA: TGTGCCAGCAGTTCTATAGTGAGGGCCGTGTGGACTGAAGCTTTCTTT
J gene: TRBJ1-4; clone size: once; D gene: NA; V gene: TRBV28; CDR3 protein: CASSLGFATNEKLFF; CDR3 DNA: TGTGCCAGCAGTTTAGGCTTTGCAACTAATGAAAAACTGTTTTTT
J gene: TRBJ2-1; clone size: NA; D gene: TRBD2; V gene: TRBV4-1; CDR3 protein: CASSRQTSGSDNEQFF; CDR3 DNA: TGCGCCAGCAGCCGTCAGACTAGCGGGTCCGACAATGAGCAGTTCTTC
J gene: TRBJ2-2; clone size: NA; D gene: TRBD1; V gene: TRBV9; CDR3 protein: CASSAWDRADTGELFF; CDR3 DNA: TGTGCCAGCAGCGCCTGGGACAGGGCAGACACCGGGGAGCTGTTTTTT
J gene: TRBJ2-2; clone size: once; D gene: TRBD1; V gene: TRBV13; CDR3 protein: CASSPGTGMNTGELFF; CDR3 DNA: TGTGCCAGCAGTCCCGGGACAGGGATGAACACCGGGGAGCTGTTTTTT
J gene: TRBJ1-1; clone size: NA; D gene: TRBD1; V gene: TRBV27; CDR3 protein: CASSSRTGGVGTEAFF; CDR3 DNA: TGTGCCAGCAGTTCCCGGACAGGGGGCGTTGGCACTGAAGCTTTCTTT
J gene: TRBJ1-5; clone size: few; D gene: NA; V gene: TRBV4-1; CDR3 protein: CASSQDRSNQPQHF; CDR3 DNA: TGCGCCAGCAGCCAAGACAGGAGCAATCAGCCCCAGCATTTT
J gene: TRBJ2-5; clone size: NA; D gene: TRBD2; V gene: TRBV6-6; CDR3 protein: CASKQPGRVEETQYF; CDR3 DNA: TGTGCCAGCAAGCAGCCAGGGAGGGTTGAGGAGACCCAGTACTTC
J gene: TRBJ1-2; clone size: few; D gene: NA; V gene: TRBV27; CDR3 protein: CASSLSLNYGYTF; CDR3 DNA: TGTGCCAGCAGCCTTAGCCTTAACTATGGCTACACCTTC
J gene: TRBJ1-2; clone size: NA; D gene: NA; V gene: TRBV19; CDR3 protein: CASSIGYGANYGYTF; CDR3 DNA: TGTGCCAGTAGCATTGGGTACGGGGCTAACTATGGCTACACCTTC
J gene: TRBJ1-4; clone size: NA; D gene: NA; V gene: TRBV6-5; CDR3 protein: CASSYSGPRYNEKLFF; CDR3 DNA: TGTGCCAGCAGTTACTCGGGGCCCAGGTATAATGAAAAACTGTTTTTT
J gene: TRBJ2-4; clone size: NA; D gene: TRBD1; V gene: TRBV2; CDR3 protein: CASLPQGAKGGQYF; CDR3 DNA: TGTGCCAGTTTACCACAGGGGGCGAAAGGGGGTCAGTACTTC
J gene: TRBJ2-1; clone size: NA; D gene: TRBD2; V gene: TRBV30; CDR3 protein: CAWSVGLADEQFF; CDR3 DNA: TGTGCCTGGAGTGTAGGACTAGCCGATGAGCAGTTCTTC
J gene: TRBJ2-1; clone size: NA; D gene: TRBD2; V gene: TRBV11-1; CDR3 protein: CASSLALAGVKDEQFF; CDR3 DNA: TGTGCCAGCAGCTTAGCCCTAGCGGGAGTCAAGGATGAGCAGTTCTTC
J gene: TRBJ2-5; clone size: NA; D gene: TRBD2; V gene: TRBV5-4; CDR3 protein: CASRQGLAGVEETQYF; CDR3 DNA: TGTGCCAGCAGGCAAGGACTAGCGGGAGTCGAGGAGACCCAGTACTTC
J gene: TRBJ2-6; clone size: NA; D gene: TRBD2; V gene: TRBV5-6; CDR3 protein: CASSLRTSGGLSGANVLTF; CDR3 DNA: TGTGCCAGCAGCCTACGGACTAGCGGGGGGCTCTCTGGGGCCAACGTCCTGACTTTC
J gene: TRBJ2-5; clone size: NA; D gene: TRBD1; V gene: TRBV5-3; CDR3 protein: CARSSGTGGMETQYF; CDR3 DNA: TGTGCCAGAAGCTCCGGGACAGGGGGCATGGAGACCCAGTACTTC
J gene: TRBJ2-1; clone size: NA; D gene: TRBD2; V gene: TRBV7-8; CDR3 protein: CASSLEPPGLAGVNEQFF; CDR3 DNA: TGTGCCAGCAGCTTAGAGCCCCCGGGACTAGCGGGAGTCAATGAGCAGTTCTTC
J gene: TRBJ1-1; clone size: NA; D gene: NA; V gene: TRBV11-3; CDR3 protein: CASSLGGTRGTEAFF; CDR3 DNA: TGTGCCAGCAGCTTAGGAGGGACTAGGGGCACTGAAGCTTTCTTT
J gene: TRBJ2-2; clone size: NA; D gene: NA; V gene: TRBV27; CDR3 protein: CASSLGLTNTGELFF; CDR3 DNA: TGTGCCAGCAGTTTAGGGCTCACGAACACCGGGGAGCTGTTTTTT
J gene: TRBJ1-5; clone size: NA; D gene: TRBD1; V gene: TRBV2; CDR3 protein: CASSGRTGGSQPQHF; CDR3 DNA: TGTGCCAGCAGTGGACGGACAGGGGGCTCTCAGCCCCAGCATTTT
J gene: TRBJ2-4; clone size: once; D gene: NA; V gene: TRBV28; CDR3 protein: CASGRNRDSAKNIQYF; CDR3 DNA: TGTGCCAGCGGAAGAAACAGGGATTCGGCCAAAAACATTCAGTACTTC
J gene: TRBJ1-2; clone size: NA; D gene: TRBD1; V gene: TRBV9; CDR3 protein: CASSVETGANYGYTF; CDR3 DNA: TGTGCCAGCAGCGTAGAAACAGGGGCTAACTATGGCTACACCTTC
J gene: TRBJ1-1; clone size: NA; D gene: NA; V gene: TRBV18; CDR3 protein: CASSPDRLNTEAFF; CDR3 DNA: TGTGCCAGCTCACCGGACAGACTGAACACTGAAGCTTTCTTT
J gene: TRBJ1-1; clone size: NA; D gene: TRBD1; V gene: TRBV18; CDR3 protein: CASSPTGGEAFF; CDR3 DNA: TGTGCCAGCTCGCCGACAGGGGGCGAAGCTTTCTTT
J gene: TRBJ1-1; clone size: NA; D gene: NA; V gene: TRBV28; CDR3 protein: CASSFQANTEAFF; CDR3 DNA: TGTGCCAGCAGTTTTCAGGCGAACACTGAAGCTTTCTTT
J gene: TRBJ2-7; clone size: NA; D gene: NA; V gene: TRBV2; CDR3 protein: CASSRTTYEQYF; CDR3 DNA: TGTGCCAGCAGTAGAACAACCTACGAGCAGTACTTC
J gene: TRBJ1-4; clone size: NA; D gene: TRBD1; V gene: TRBV19; CDR3 protein: CASSIDRGEKLFF; CDR3 DNA: TGTGCCAGTAGTATCGACAGGGGAGAAAAACTGTTTTTT
J gene: TRBJ2-3; clone size: NA; D gene: NA; V gene: TRBV25-1; CDR3 protein: CASSESPRGGHSRDTQYF; CDR3 DNA: TGTGCCAGCAGTGAATCCCCTCGTGGCGGTCACTCCAGAGATACGCAGTATTTT
J gene: TRBJ2-1; clone size: once; D gene: TRBD1; V gene: TRBV7-9; CDR3 protein: CASSEGQGLYNEQFF; CDR3 DNA: TGTGCCAGCAGCGAGGGACAGGGCCTCTACAATGAGCAGTTCTTC
J gene: TRBJ1-3; clone size: NA; D gene: TRBD1; V gene: TRBV7-9; CDR3 protein: CASSYPSGQGLSGNTIYF; CDR3 DNA: TGTGCCAGCAGCTACCCATCAGGACAGGGCCTCTCTGGAAACACCATATATTTT
J gene: TRBJ1-5; clone size: NA; D gene: NA; V gene: TRBV5-1; CDR3 protein: CASNPLVVGAGNQPQHF; CDR3 DNA: TGCGCCAGCAACCCTCTCGTGGTTGGGGCTGGGAATCAGCCCCAGCATTTT
J gene: TRBJ1-5; clone size: NA; D gene: TRBD1; V gene: TRBV27; CDR3 protein: CASRGQGGYSNQPQHF; CDR3 DNA: TGTGCCAGCCGCGGACAGGGGGGCTATAGCAATCAGCCCCAGCATTTT
J gene: TRBJ2-1; clone size: NA; D gene: TRBD2; V gene: TRBV5-1; CDR3 protein: CASSLPNQAGGANEQFF; CDR3 DNA: TGCGCCAGCAGCCTCCCCAACCAGGCGGGAGGGGCCAATGAGCAGTTCTTC
J gene: TRBJ2-7; clone size: NA; D gene: TRBD1; V gene: TRBV7-9; CDR3 protein: CASSRDRYSYEQYF; CDR3 DNA: TGTGCCAGCAGCCGGGACAGATACTCCTACGAGCAGTACTTC
J gene: TRBJ1-1; clone size: NA; D gene: NA; V gene: TRBV9; CDR3 protein: CASSVQGRNTEAFF; CDR3 DNA: TGTGCCAGCAGCGTACAGGGAAGGAACACTGAAGCTTTCTTT
J gene: TRBJ2-7; clone size: NA; D gene: TRBD1; V gene: TRBV19; CDR3 protein: CASSSQAGTGSYEQYF; CDR3 DNA: TGTGCCAGTAGTAGTCAAGCCGGGACAGGATCCTACGAGCAGTACTTC
J gene: TRBJ2-3; clone size: NA; D gene: NA; V gene: TRBV2; CDR3 protein: CASSVARTDTQYF; CDR3 DNA: TGTGCCAGCAGTGTAGCTAGAACAGATACGCAGTATTTT
J gene: TRBJ2-1; clone size: NA; D gene: TRBD2; V gene: TRBV9; CDR3 protein: CASSVVDSGPYNEQFF; CDR3 DNA: TGTGCCAGCAGCGTAGTTGATAGCGGGCCTTACAATGAGCAGTTCTTC